The T cell receptor beta chain described here comes from a study of PD-1 blockade in classical Hodgkin lymphoma. Assay used: immunoSEQ multiplex PCR; TCRdb lists only in-frame clones, some missing. The repertoire holds about 17,000 clones, with roughly three quarters as singletons. As to time point: cycle 4 day 1 (C4D1), after more than five weeks of nivolumab. Autologous stem cell transplantation was followed by relapse in every patient, and brentuximab vedotin exposure varied. Purification of CD4+ T cells from thawed PBMCs was performed via magnetic negative selection. This sample comprised CD4+ T cells from blood, obtained before the fourth cycle of nivolumab. This TCR was recovered from a human donor with classical Hodgkin lymphoma.

CDR3 nucleotide sequence: TGTGCCAGCAGCTTACAGGGTCCGTTGAACACTGAAGCTTTCTTT. This sequence encodes CASSLQGPLNTEAFF. The rearrangement uses TRBV7-9 and TRBJ1-1; D is possibly TRBD1 (5 bases). With 2 bases removed from V and 0 bases from J, the gap between germline ends came to 10 bases. Germline CDR1 and CDR2: SEHNR and FQNEAQ (reference sequence). CDR3 size: 15 residues. Using reference TRBV7-9 and TRBJ1-1 for the parts outside the CDR3, the full variable domain is DTGVSQNPRHKITKRGQNVTFRCDPISEHNRLYWYRQTLGQGPEFLTYFQNEAQLEKSRLLSDRFSAERPKGSFSTLEIQRTEQGDSAMYLCASSLQGPLNTEAFFGQGTRLTVV.